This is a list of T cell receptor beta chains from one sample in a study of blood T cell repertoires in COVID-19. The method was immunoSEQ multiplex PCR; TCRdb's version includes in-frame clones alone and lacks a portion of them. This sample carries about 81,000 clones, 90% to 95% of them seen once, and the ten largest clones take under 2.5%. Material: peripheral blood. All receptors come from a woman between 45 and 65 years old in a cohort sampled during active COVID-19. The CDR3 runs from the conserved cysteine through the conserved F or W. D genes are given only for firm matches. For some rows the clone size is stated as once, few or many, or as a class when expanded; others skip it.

DNA: TGTGCCAGCAGCTCAAGGGGACAGGCTTCCAATGAGCAGTTCTTC; CDR3: CASSSRGQASNEQFF; D: TRBD1; J: TRBJ2-1; V: TRBV7-3; size: few
DNA: TGTGCCAGCAGTTACCCCTCCCTGACAGTAGCCAAAAACATTCAGTACTTC; CDR3: CASSYPSLTVAKNIQYF; D: NA; J: TRBJ2-4; V: TRBV28; size: NA
DNA: TGTGCCAGCAGCTCCAGACTAGCGGGAGGGCGGAGCAATGAGCAGTTCTTC; CDR3: CASSSRLAGGRSNEQFF; D: TRBD2; J: TRBJ2-1; V: TRBV11-2; size: NA
DNA: TGTGCCAGCAGCTTAGTAGGGGCTAGTGAAGCTTTCTTT; CDR3: CASSLVGASEAFF; D: NA; J: TRBJ1-1; V: TRBV7-9; size: NA
DNA: TGTGCCAGCAGTGAGAGGGGGGGTCCCCGGCAGCCCCAGCATTTT; CDR3: CASSERGGPRQPQHF; D: NA; J: TRBJ1-5; V: TRBV6-1; size: NA
DNA: TGCGCCAGCAGCCTCCGGGACAGTATAGTCTACGAGCAGTACTTC; CDR3: CASSLRDSIVYEQYF; D: TRBD1; J: TRBJ2-7; V: TRBV5-1; size: NA
DNA: TGTGCCAGCAGCTCAGCGGGGGGCACAGATACGCAGTATTTT; CDR3: CASSSAGGTDTQYF; D: TRBD2; J: TRBJ2-3; V: TRBV13; size: NA
DNA: TGTGCCAGCAGTTATGGGACAGGGAACTATGGCTACACCTTC; CDR3: CASSYGTGNYGYTF; D: TRBD1; J: TRBJ1-2; V: TRBV6-5; size: NA
DNA: TGTGCCAGCAGTTACAGGGCGGGAAGTCAGCCCCAGCATTTT; CDR3: CASSYRAGSQPQHF; D: NA; J: TRBJ1-5; V: TRBV6-5; size: NA
DNA: TGCGCCAGCAGCTCATCACGGAGTTTGGGTGAGCAGTTCTTC; CDR3: CASSSSRSLGEQFF; D: NA; J: TRBJ2-1; V: TRBV5-1; size: once
DNA: TGTGCCAGCAGCCAGGGGTTGGATACGCAGTATTTT; CDR3: CASSQGLDTQYF; D: NA; J: TRBJ2-3; V: TRBV7-8; size: NA
DNA: TGTGCCAGCAGCCAAGTGAGTGGTGCCGGGGGGGCTCCCTACGAGCAGTACTTC; CDR3: CASSQVSGAGGAPYEQYF; D: TRBD2; J: TRBJ2-7; V: TRBV3-1/TRBV3-2; size: few
DNA: TGTGCCAGCTCACCAGGGTCCCAGGGGGCCTATGGCTACACCTTC; CDR3: CASSPGSQGAYGYTF; D: TRBD1; J: TRBJ1-2; V: TRBV18; size: NA